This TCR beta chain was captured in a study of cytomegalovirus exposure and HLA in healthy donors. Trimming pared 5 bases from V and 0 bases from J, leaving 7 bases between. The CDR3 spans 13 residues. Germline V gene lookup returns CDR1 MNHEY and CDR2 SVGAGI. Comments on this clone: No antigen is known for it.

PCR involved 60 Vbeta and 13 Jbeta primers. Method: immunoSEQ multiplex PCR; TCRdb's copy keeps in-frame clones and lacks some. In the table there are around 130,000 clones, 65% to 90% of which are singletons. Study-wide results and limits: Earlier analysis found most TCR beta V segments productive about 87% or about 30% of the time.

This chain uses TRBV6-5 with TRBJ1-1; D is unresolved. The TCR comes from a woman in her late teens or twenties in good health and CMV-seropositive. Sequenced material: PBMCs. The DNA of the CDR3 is TGTGCCAGCAGTCGTGGGCTGAACACTGAAGCTTTCTTT. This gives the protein CASSRGLNTEAFF.